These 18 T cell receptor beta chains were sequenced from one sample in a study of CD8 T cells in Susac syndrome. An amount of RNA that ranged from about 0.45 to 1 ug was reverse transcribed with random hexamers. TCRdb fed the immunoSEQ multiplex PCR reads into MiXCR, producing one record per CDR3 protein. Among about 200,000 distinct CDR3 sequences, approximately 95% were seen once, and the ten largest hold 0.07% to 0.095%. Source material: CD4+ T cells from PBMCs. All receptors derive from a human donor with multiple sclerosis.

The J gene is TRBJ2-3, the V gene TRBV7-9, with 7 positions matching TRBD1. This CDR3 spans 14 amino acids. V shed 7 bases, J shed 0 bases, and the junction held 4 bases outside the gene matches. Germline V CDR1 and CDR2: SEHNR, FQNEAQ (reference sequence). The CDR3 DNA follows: TGTGCCAGCATCGACAGGGCTAGCACAGATACGCAGTATTTT. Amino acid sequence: CASIDRASTDTQYF.

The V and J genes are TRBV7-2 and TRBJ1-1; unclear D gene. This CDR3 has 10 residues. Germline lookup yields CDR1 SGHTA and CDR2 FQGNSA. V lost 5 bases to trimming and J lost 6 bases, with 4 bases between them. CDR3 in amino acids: CASSNAEAFF. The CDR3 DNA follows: TGTGCCAGCAGCAATGCTGAAGCTTTCTTT.

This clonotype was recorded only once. The CDR3 nucleotides read TGTGCCAGCAGTTCCCGGACAGGGGTGATTGAGACCCAGTACTTC. Translated: CASSSRTGVIETQYF. The rearrangement links TRBV6-5 to TRBJ2-5; 9 bases are shared with TRBD1. In germline, CDR1 is MNHEY, CDR2 SVGAGI. Unmatched junction bases numbered 8, after V lost 4 bases and J lost 5 bases. The CDR3 length is 15 residues.

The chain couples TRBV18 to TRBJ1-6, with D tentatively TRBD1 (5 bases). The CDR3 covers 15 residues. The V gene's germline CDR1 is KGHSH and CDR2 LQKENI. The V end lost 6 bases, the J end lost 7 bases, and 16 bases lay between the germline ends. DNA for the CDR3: TGTGCCAGCTCCCAGGGTATAAGGGAGAATTCACCCCTCCACTTT. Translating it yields CASSQGIRENSPLHF. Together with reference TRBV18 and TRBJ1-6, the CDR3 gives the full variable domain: NAGVMQNPRHLVRRRGQEARLRCSPMKGHSHVYWYRQLPEEGLKFMVYLQKENIIDESGMPKERFSAEFPKEGPSILRIQQVVRGDSAAYFCASSQGIRENSPLHFGNGTRLTVT.

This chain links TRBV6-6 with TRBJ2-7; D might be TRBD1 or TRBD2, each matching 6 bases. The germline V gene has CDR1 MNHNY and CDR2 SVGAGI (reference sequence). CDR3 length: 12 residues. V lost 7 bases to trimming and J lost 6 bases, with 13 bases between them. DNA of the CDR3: TGTGCCAGCAAACAACGGGGGCGCGAGCAGTACTTC. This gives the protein CASKQRGREQYF.

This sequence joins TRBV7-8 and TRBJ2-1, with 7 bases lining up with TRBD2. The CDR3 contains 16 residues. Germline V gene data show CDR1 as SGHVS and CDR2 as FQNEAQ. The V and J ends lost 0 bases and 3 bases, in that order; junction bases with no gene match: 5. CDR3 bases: TGTGCCAGCAGCTTAGCCGGGACTAACATCTACAATGAGCAGTTCTTC. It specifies CASSLAGTNIYNEQFF.

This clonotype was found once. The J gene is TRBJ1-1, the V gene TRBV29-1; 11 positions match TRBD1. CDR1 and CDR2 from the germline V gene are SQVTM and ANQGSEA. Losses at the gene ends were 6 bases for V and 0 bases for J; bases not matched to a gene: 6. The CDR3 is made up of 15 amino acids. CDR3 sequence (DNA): TGCAGCGTGGATGGGACAGGGGGTCTGAACACTGAAGCTTTCTTT. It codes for CSVDGTGGLNTEAFF.

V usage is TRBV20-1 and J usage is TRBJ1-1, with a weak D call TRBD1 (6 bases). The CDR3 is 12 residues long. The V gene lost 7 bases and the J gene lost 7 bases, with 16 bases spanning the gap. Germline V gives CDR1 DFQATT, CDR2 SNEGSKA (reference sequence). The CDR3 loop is CSVRGAEDEAFF. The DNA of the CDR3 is TGCAGTGTGAGGGGGGCGGAAGATGAAGCTTTCTTT.

CDR3 in amino acids: CASSPRTSGGLRETQYF. CDR3 in DNA: TGTGCCAGCAGCCCACGGACTAGCGGGGGGCTCCGGGAGACCCAGTACTTC. This rearrangement joins TRBV3-1 to TRBJ2-5; 14 nucleotides align to TRBD2. CDR1 is LGHDT, CDR2 YNNKEL, per germline (reference sequence). This CDR3 is built from 17 residues. V lost 4 bases and J lost 5; bases outside the gene matches: 9.

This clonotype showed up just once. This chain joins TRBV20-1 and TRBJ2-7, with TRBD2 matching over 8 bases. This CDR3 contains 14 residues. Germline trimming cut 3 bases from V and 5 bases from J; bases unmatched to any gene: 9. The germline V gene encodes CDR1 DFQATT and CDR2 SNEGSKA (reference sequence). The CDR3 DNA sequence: TGCAGTGCTAGTCGAAGTGGACTAGCCCACGAGCAGTACTTC. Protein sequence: CSASRSGLAHEQYF.

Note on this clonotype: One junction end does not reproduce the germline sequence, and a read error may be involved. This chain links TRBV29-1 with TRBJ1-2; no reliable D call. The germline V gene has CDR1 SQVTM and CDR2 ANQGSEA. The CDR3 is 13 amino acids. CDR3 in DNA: TGCAGCGTGGAAGAATACGGGTATGGCGGCTACACCTTC. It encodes CSVEEYGYGGYTF.

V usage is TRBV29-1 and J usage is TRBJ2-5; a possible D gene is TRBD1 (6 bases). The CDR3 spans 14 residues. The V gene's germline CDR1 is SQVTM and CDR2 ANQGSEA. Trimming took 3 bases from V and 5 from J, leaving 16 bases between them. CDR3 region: CSVDWQGIGETQYF. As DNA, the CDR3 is TGCAGCGTTGATTGGCAGGGGATTGGGGAGACCCAGTACTTC.

This CDR3 is CSARTGGLGKGEQYF. DNA of the CDR3: TGCAGCGCCCGGACAGGGGGCCTAGGAAAAGGCGAGCAGTACTTC. The rearrangement uses TRBV29-1 and TRBJ2-7, with 11 bases lining up with TRBD1. There are 15 residues in the CDR3. Germline loops: CDR1 SQVTM, CDR2 ANQGSEA. V gave up 7 bases and J gave up 6 bases; unmatched junction bases: 14.

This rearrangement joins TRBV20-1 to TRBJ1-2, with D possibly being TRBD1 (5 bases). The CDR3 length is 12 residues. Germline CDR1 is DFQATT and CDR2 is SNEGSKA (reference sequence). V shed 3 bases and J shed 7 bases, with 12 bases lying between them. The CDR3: CSARGDEGGYTF. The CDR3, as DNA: TGCAGTGCTAGGGGGGATGAGGGTGGCTACACCTTC.

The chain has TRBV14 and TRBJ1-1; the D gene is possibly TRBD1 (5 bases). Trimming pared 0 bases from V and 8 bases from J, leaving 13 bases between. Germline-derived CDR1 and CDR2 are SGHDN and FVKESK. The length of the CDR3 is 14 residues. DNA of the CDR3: TGTGCCAGCAGCCAAGATCTAGCAGGGACCGAAGCTTTCTTT. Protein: CASSQDLAGTEAFF. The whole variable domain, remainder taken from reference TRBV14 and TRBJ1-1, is EAGVTQFPSHSVIEKGQTVTLRCDPISGHDNLYWYRRVMGKEIKFLLHFVKESKQDESGMPNNRFLAERTGGTYSTLKVQPAELEDSGVYFCASSQDLAGTEAFFGQGTRLTVV.

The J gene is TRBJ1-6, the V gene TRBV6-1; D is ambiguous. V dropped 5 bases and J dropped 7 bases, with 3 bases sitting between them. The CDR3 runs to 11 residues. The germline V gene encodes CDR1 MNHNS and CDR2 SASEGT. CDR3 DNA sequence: TGTGCCAGCAGTCAAAATTCACCCCTCCACTTT. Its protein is CASSQNSPLHF.

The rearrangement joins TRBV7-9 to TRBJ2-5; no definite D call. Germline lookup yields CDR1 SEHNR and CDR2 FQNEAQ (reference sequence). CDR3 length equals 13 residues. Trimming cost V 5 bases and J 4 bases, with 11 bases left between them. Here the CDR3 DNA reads TGTGCCAGCAGCGTAGGGAATAGAGAGACCCAGTACTTC. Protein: CASSVGNRETQYF.

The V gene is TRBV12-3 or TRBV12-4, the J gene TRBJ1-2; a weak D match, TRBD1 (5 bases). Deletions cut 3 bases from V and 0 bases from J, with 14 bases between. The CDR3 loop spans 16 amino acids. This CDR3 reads CASSLVRAVANYGYTF. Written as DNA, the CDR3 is TGTGCCAGCAGTTTGGTCAGGGCCGTAGCTAACTATGGCTACACCTTC.